Below are 15 T cell receptor beta chains sequenced from a single sample in a study of molecular identifiers for immune sequencing clone quantification. TCRdb reprocessed the PCR reads via MiXCR and lists one record per CDR3 protein. The top ten hold roughly 0.83% of the sample, which has under 800,000 distinct CDR3 sequences, roughly 23% seen once. The sample comprised naive CD8+ T cells from blood, with Jurkat cell RNA spiked in. The subset denotes: FACS-sorted CD8+CD4-CCR7+CD45RA+ naive T cells. The receptors originated from a human donor in good health. Some libraries in this study had Jurkat cell RNA spiked in.

On this clonotype: One end of the junction is discordant with germline, which a read error may explain. The chain joins TRBV7-7 to TRBJ2-1, with 9 nucleotides matching TRBD2. CDR1 is SSHAT and CDR2 is FNYEAQ in the germline V gene (reference sequence). This CDR3 has 16 amino acids. The CDR3 region is CASSFGLAGPYNEQFF. The CDR3 DNA reads TGTGCTAGCAGCTTCGGGCTAGCGGGACCCTACAATGAGCAGTTCTTC.

Turning to this clonotype: A much larger clone differs from this one at a single base, so this may be a read error. This rearrangement joins TRBV10-3 to TRBJ2-7, with D unresolved. This CDR3 spans 12 amino acids. The germline V gene encodes CDR1 ENHRY and CDR2 SYGVKD. With 6 bases removed from V and 6 bases from J, the gap between germline ends came to 12 bases. DNA of the CDR3: TGTGCCATCAGGGCCCACACACCCGAGCAGTACTTC. It yields the protein CAIRAHTPEQYF.

This clonotype was counted a few times. This rearrangement joins TRBV24-1 to TRBJ2-4; 8 bases are shared with TRBD2. The CDR3 loop spans 16 amino acids. Germline V gene sequence: CDR1 KGHDR, CDR2 SFDVKD. After removal of 4 bases from V and 7 bases from J, the junction contained 11 bases not matched to a gene. The CDR3 region is CATSEGNGRAGNIQYF. In nucleotides, the CDR3 is TGTGCCACCAGTGAGGGGAACGGGAGGGCCGGGAACATTCAGTACTTC.

The CDR3 sequence is CASSLAGAPHEQYF. The CDR3, as DNA: TGTGCCAGCAGCTTAGCTGGGGCCCCCCACGAGCAGTACTTC. The rearrangement links TRBV11-3 to TRBJ2-7, with a possible D match to TRBD1 (5 bases). Germline CDR1 is SGHNT and CDR2 is YENEEA. Deletions cut 1 base from V and 5 bases from J, with 12 bases between. The CDR3 length is 14 residues. Using reference TRBV11-3 and TRBJ2-7 for the parts outside the CDR3, the full variable domain is EAGVVQSPRYKIIEKKQPVAFWCNPISGHNTLYWYLQNLGQGPELLIRYENEEAVDDSQLPKDRFSAERLKGVDSTLKIQPAELGDSAVYLCASSLAGAPHEQYFGPGTRLTVT.

This clonotype was seen repeatedly, ten times or more. The V call is TRBV4-2, the J call TRBJ2-3, with 7 bases matching TRBD2. V gave up 1 base and J gave up 2 bases; unmatched junction bases: 3. The germline V gene encodes CDR1 LGHNA and CDR2 YNFKEQ. The CDR3 runs to 15 residues. The CDR3 reads CASSQVTSVTDTQYF. The CDR3 DNA follows: TGTGCCAGCAGCCAAGTAACTAGCGTCACAGATACGCAGTATTTT.

This clonotype was counted at least ten times. The J gene is TRBJ2-7, the V gene TRBV29-1; possibly TRBD1 for D (6 bases). Per the germline V gene, CDR1 is SQVTM and CDR2 is ANQGSEA. The CDR3 is 14 amino acids. The V end lost 4 bases, the J end lost 3 bases, and 16 bases lay between the germline ends. The CDR3 reads CSVVLGQGFYEQYF. The CDR3 DNA follows: TGCAGCGTTGTCCTAGGGCAGGGGTTCTACGAGCAGTACTTC.

This chain joins TRBV12-3 or TRBV12-4 and TRBJ1-1, with TRBD1 matching over 7 bases. V lost 2 bases and J lost 10; bases outside the gene matches: 10. The CDR3 runs 14 residues. The CDR3 protein is CASSLLGGGNGAFF. For the CDR3, the DNA is TGTGCCAGCAGTTTATTAGGGGGCGGGAATGGAGCTTTCTTT.

With respect to this clonotype: Since a much larger clone is just one base distant, this may be a read error. This is likely a read error, given that the CDR3 carries no conserved phenylalanine or tryptophan at its end. This chain links TRBV27 with TRBJ2-2; D possibly uses TRBD1 or TRBD2 (5 bases each). The CDR3 is made up of 14 amino acids. Between the trimmed V and J ends, which lost 4 bases and 0 bases, there was a span of 6 bases. CDR1 and CDR2 from the germline V gene are MNHEY and SMNVEV (reference sequence). CDR3 protein: CASSWGTNTGELFL. CDR3 coding DNA: TGTGCCAGCAGTTGGGGGACGAACACCGGGGAGCTGTTTCTT.

With respect to this clonotype: A read error is possible here, since a much larger clone lies one base away. The CDR3 ends on some other residue instead of the conserved phenylalanine or tryptophan, so this is likely a read error. V is TRBV4-3 and J is TRBJ2-1; 10 bases align to TRBD2. V trimming: 2 bases; J trimming: 9 bases; junction bases outside the gene matches: 10. The CDR3 spans 16 residues. Germline CDR1 LGHNA, CDR2 YSLEER. The CDR3 bases are TGCGCCAGCAGCCAATTGCCTAGCGGGAGTCAGGGTGAGCAGTTCTCC. Translating it yields CASSQLPSGSQGEQFS.

This clonotype was observed at least ten times. The chain links TRBV7-8 to TRBJ1-5; 9 bases fit TRBD1. Trimming at V came to 5 bases and at J to 5 bases, leaving 7 bases not matched to a gene. Germline lookup yields CDR1 SGHVS and CDR2 FQNEAQ. The CDR3 length is 15 residues. The DNA of the CDR3 is TGTGCCAGCAGCCCAATCGGACAGGGGCATCAGCCCCAGCATTTT. Translated: CASSPIGQGHQPQHF. Full variable domain (missing parts from reference TRBV7-8 and TRBJ1-5): GAGVSQSPRYKVAKRGQDVALRCDPISGHVSLFWYQQALGQGPEFLTYFQNEAQLDKSGLPSDRFFAERPEGSVSTLKIQRTQQEDSAVYLCASSPIGQGHQPQHFGDGTRLSIL.

The CDR3: CATKAASGEQYF. Written as DNA, the CDR3 is TGTGCCACCAAGGCCGCCTCGGGTGAGCAGTACTTC. The chain employs TRBV24-1 and TRBJ2-7; D ambiguous. The CDR3 is 12 residues long. The V end lost 8 bases, the J end lost 7 bases, and 14 bases lay between the germline ends. The germline gives CDR1 KGHDR, CDR2 SFDVKD.

This clonotype is a singleton in its sample. A much larger clone lies a single base off, so this may be a read error. Because the CDR3 is missing its conserved closing phenylalanine or tryptophan, this is likely a read error. The chain has TRBV4-3 and TRBJ1-2; D is possibly TRBD1 (5 bases). Trimming left V 0 bases short and J 8 bases short, with 16 bases between. This CDR3 spans 15 amino acids. Germline V CDR1 and CDR2: LGHNA, YSLEER. The CDR3 reads CASSQEGSRAGGYTL. CDR3 DNA sequence: TGCGCCAGCAGCCAAGAAGGGTCCAGGGCAGGAGGCTACACCCTC.

This clonotype was seen at least ten times. This chain connects TRBV2 to TRBJ2-3; D is possibly TRBD2 (5 bases). Trimming left V 3 bases short and J 6 bases short, with 7 bases between. Germline loops: CDR1 SNHLY, CDR2 FYNNEI. CDR3 size: 12 residues. The CDR3 sequence: CASSEEDDTQYF. The CDR3 DNA reads as TGTGCCAGCAGTGAGGAGGATGATACGCAGTATTTT.

This clonotype was picked up a small number of times. Just one base apart from a much larger clone, this may be a read error. This sequence joins TRBV5-4 and TRBJ1-1, with D perhaps TRBD1 (6 bases). In germline, CDR1 is SGHNT, CDR2 YYREEE (reference sequence). The CDR3 consists of 14 residues. This chain's CDR3 is CASSPGGPGTEALF. DNA for the CDR3: TGTGCCAGCAGCCCCGGGGGGCCGGGGACTGAAGCTCTCTTT.

This clonotype was found many times. The CDR3 region is CAWTQTGGFDEQYF. DNA for the CDR3: TGTGCCTGGACCCAGACGGGAGGGTTCGACGAGCAGTACTTC. This sequence joins TRBV30 and TRBJ2-7, with 8 bases identical to TRBD2. The germline V gene encodes CDR1 GTSNPN and CDR2 SVGIG (reference sequence). The CDR3 consists of 14 residues. V dropped 4 bases and J dropped 5; count of bases not matched to a gene: 10.